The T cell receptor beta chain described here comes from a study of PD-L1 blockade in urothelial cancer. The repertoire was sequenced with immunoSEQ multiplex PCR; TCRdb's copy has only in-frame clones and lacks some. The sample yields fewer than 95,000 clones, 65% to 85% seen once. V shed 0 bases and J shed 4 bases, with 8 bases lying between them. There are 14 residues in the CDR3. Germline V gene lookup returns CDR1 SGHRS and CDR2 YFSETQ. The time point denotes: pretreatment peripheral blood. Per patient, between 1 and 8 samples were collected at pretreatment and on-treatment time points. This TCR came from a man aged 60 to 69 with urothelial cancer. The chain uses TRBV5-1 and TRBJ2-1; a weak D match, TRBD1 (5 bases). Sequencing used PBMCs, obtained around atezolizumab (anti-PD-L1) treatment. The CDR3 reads CASSLATDYNEQFF. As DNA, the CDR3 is TGCGCCAGCAGCTTGGCGACAGATTACAATGAGCAGTTCTTC.